The sequence of this TCR beta chain was determined in a study of control samples from healthy donors and cancer patients. CDR1 is SGHDT, CDR2 YYEEEE, per germline. V lost 2 bases, J lost 0 bases, and 9 bases lay in between. The CDR3 covers 15 residues. The repertoire was sequenced with immunoSEQ multiplex PCR; TCRdb's copy has only in-frame clones and lacks some. The sample shows 250,000 to 300,000 clones, roughly 80% of them seen only once. This sequence joins TRBV5-6 and TRBJ1-3; D uncertain. The TCR was taken from a woman between 55 and 75 years old with lung cancer. Sequencing input: PBMCs. CDR3: CASSFFRSSGNTIYF. The CDR3, as DNA: TGTGCCAGCAGCTTTTTTCGGAGCTCTGGAAACACCATATATTTT.